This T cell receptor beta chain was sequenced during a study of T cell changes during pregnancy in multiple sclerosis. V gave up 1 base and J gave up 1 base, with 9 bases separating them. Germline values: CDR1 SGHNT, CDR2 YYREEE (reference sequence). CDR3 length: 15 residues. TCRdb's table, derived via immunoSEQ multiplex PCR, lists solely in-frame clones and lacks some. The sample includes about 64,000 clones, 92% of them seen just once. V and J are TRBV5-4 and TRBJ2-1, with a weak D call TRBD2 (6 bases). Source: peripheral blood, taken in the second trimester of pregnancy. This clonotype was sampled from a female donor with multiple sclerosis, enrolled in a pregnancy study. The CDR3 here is CASSLWEVSYNEQFF. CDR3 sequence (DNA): TGTGCCAGCAGCTTGTGGGAGGTGTCCTACAATGAGCAGTTCTTC. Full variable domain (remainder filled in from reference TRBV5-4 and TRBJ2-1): ETGVTQSPTHLIKTRGQQVTLRCSSQSGHNTVSWYQQALGQGPQFIFQYYREEENGRGNFPPRFSGLQFPNYSSELNVNALELDDSALYLCASSLWEVSYNEQFFGPGTRLTVL.